These T cell receptor beta chains were read from a single sample in a study of T cell responses to AZD1222 COVID-19 vaccine. Libraries were prepared by immunoSEQ multiplex PCR; TCRdb keeps only in-frame clonotypes and omits some of them. In the table there are approximately 60,000 clones, roughly three quarters of which are singletons. Sequenced material: peripheral blood, taken on day 0 of AZD1222 vaccination. These receptors all come from an adult in good health. The CDR3 runs from the conserved cysteine through the conserved F or W. The D gene is left open where the match is weak. Clone size appears in some rows only: once, few, many, or a class for an expanded clone.

. | . | TRBJ1-3 | TRBV9 | TGTGCCAGCAGCGTACGGACGGGGACCATATATTTT | CASSVRTGTIYF
. | TRBD2 | TRBJ2-7 | TRBV27 | TGTGCCAGCAGTTTATACGCTGGACTAGCCTACGAGCAGTACTTC | CASSLYAGLAYEQYF
. | . | TRBJ1-5 | TRBV27 | TGTGCCAGCGCAGGGGAGGGGGTTGTCAATCAGCCCCAGCATTTT | CASAGEGVVNQPQHF
. | TRBD1 | TRBJ1-2 | TRBV7-2 | TGTGCCAGCAGGGAAACAGGGGGCAAAGGCTACACCTTC | CASRETGGKGYTF
. | TRBD2 | TRBJ2-1 | TRBV7-9 | TGTGCCAGCAGCTCACCGACTAGCGGGGGGGCCGGGAGTGAGCAGTTCTTC | CASSSPTSGGAGSEQFF
. | TRBD1 | TRBJ1-1 | TRBV10-3 | TGTGCCATCAGTGATCGGGACAGGGGTGGTACTGAAGCTTTCTTT | CAISDRDRGGTEAFF
once | . | TRBJ2-5 | TRBV24-1 | TGTGCCACCAGTGATTTAGAGGGGGCGGGGGAGACCCAGTACTTC | CATSDLEGAGETQYF
few | . | TRBJ1-1 | TRBV6-5 | TGTGCCAGCAGGCTTGGGGGGTCGAGCACTGAAGCTTTCTTT | CASRLGGSSTEAFF
. | . | TRBJ2-5 | TRBV2 | TGTGCCAGCCAAGGGGTTTCGGAGACCCAGTACTTC | CASQGVSETQYF
. | . | TRBJ1-2 | TRBV14 | TGTGCCAGCAGCGCTCTCGGGGGCGCCGGGGGCTACACCTTC | CASSALGGAGGYTF
. | TRBD1 | TRBJ1-4 | TRBV7-9 | TGTGCCAGCAGCTTAGCGTCGGCAGGGGGTGCAACTAATGAAAAACTGTTTTTT | CASSLASAGGATNEKLFF
. | . | TRBJ1-2 | TRBV10-3 | TGTGCCACCACGGGGGTACCGGGGGGCTACACCTTC | CATTGVPGGYTF
. | . | TRBJ1-5 | TRBV12-3/TRBV12-4 | TGTGCCAGCAGGGGAACAGGTCAGCCCCAGCATTTT | CASRGTGQPQHF
. | . | TRBJ2-3 | TRBV24-1 | TGTGCCACCAGTTCGGTCACAGATACGCAGTATTTT | CATSSVTDTQYF
. | . | TRBJ2-7 | TRBV30 | TGTGCCTTAAGTGAAGCGAGGGATTTGGGGGAGCAGTACTTC | CALSEARDLGEQYF
few | . | TRBJ1-6 | TRBV5-4 | TGTGCCAGCAGCCCAGGGGATTTCGACTCACCCCTCCACTTT | CASSPGDFDSPLHF
. | . | TRBJ1-4 | TRBV29-1 | TGCAGCGTTGGGGGAGGGTTTAATGAAAAACTGTTTTTT | CSVGGGFNEKLFF
. | TRBD1 | TRBJ2-7 | TRBV29-1 | TGCAGCGTGGACGCCGGGACAGGGGGCTCCTACGAGCAGTACTTC | CSVDAGTGGSYEQYF
. | TRBD1 | TRBJ1-1 | TRBV11-2 | TGTGCCAGCAGCCTTCGGACAGGGTCCACTGAAGCTTTCTTT | CASSLRTGSTEAFF
. | . | TRBJ1-5 | TRBV6-2/TRBV6-3 | TGTGCCAGCAGTTACGGGGAATTGCAGCCCCAGCATTTT | CASSYGELQPQHF
few | . | TRBJ1-1 | TRBV5-4 | TGTGCCAGCAGCCCCGCCGAGAACACTGAAGCTTTCTTT | CASSPAENTEAFF
. | . | TRBJ2-2 | TRBV7-2 | TGTGCCAGCAGCTTACAGCCGTCACCCAACACCGGGGAGCTGTTTTTT | CASSLQPSPNTGELFF
few | . | TRBJ1-1 | TRBV25-1 | TGTGCCAGCAGTGAAATCGGTGAAGCTTTCTTT | CASSEIGEAFF
. | . | TRBJ2-7 | TRBV7-6 | TGTGCCAGCAGCTTGGGTCAAAGCTCCTACGAGCAGTACTTC | CASSLGQSSYEQYF
. | TRBD2 | TRBJ2-7 | TRBV6-2/TRBV6-3 | TGTGCCAGCAGTACGGGACTACCATCCGAGCAGTACTTC | CASSTGLPSEQYF
. | . | TRBJ1-3 | TRBV7-2 | TGTGCCAGCAGCCAGGGACGGCTCGCTGGAAACACCATATATTTT | CASSQGRLAGNTIYF
. | TRBD1 | TRBJ1-1 | TRBV28 | TGTGCCAGCAGTTTACCGGGGACAGCCTCCACGGGGAACACTGAAGCTTTCTTT | CASSLPGTASTGNTEAFF
. | . | TRBJ2-7 | TRBV5-6 | TGTGCCAGCAGCTTCGGGTACGAGCAGTACTTC | CASSFGYEQYF
. | . | TRBJ2-7 | TRBV7-8 | TGTGCCAGCAGCTTACTGGAAGGCGAGCAGTACTTC | CASSLLEGEQYF
. | . | TRBJ1-1 | TRBV19 | TGTGCCAGTAGTTTCGCAGGCGCCACTGAAGCTTTCTTT | CASSFAGATEAFF
. | . | TRBJ2-3 | TRBV7-6 | TGTGCCAGCAGCTTAGTCACTGGGGAAGTCACAGATACGCAGTATTTT | CASSLVTGEVTDTQYF
once | . | TRBJ1-3 | TRBV5-5 | TGTGCCAGCAGCCCGGACCACGCGGGAAACACCATATATTTT | CASSPDHAGNTIYF
once | TRBD1 | TRBJ1-2 | TRBV6-5 | TGTGCCAGCAGTTACAGGACAGGGGACGATGGCTACACCTTC | CASSYRTGDDGYTF
. | . | TRBJ1-2 | TRBV6-5 | TGTGCCAGCAGAGCCGGCACCCTGGGCTACACCTTC | CASRAGTLGYTF
. | . | TRBJ1-2 | TRBV29-1 | TGCAGCGTTGAACGGGAAAGTGGCTACACCTTC | CSVERESGYTF
. | . | TRBJ1-1 | TRBV7-8 | TGTGCCAGCAGCCCCCCCGGGGCGAACACTGAAGCTTTCTTT | CASSPPGANTEAFF
. | . | TRBJ1-1 | TRBV9 | TGTGCCAGCAGCGTAGCTGGGGAGGGGAACACTGAAGCTTTCTTT | CASSVAGEGNTEAFF
. | . | TRBJ1-3 | TRBV30 | TGTGCCTGGAAGCGGTCTGGAAACACCATATATTTT | CAWKRSGNTIYF
. | . | TRBJ2-6 | TRBV7-2 | TGTGCCAGCAGCTTAAGAGGGGCCAACGTCCTGACTTTC | CASSLRGANVLTF
. | . | TRBJ1-2 | TRBV18 | TGTGCCAGCTCACCAACGGCAGGGCGCGGCTACACCTTC | CASSPTAGRGYTF
. | . | TRBJ2-7 | TRBV9 | TGTGCCAGCAGCGTAGCTGGCAGTTCCTCCTACGAGCAGTACTTC | CASSVAGSSSYEQYF
. | . | TRBJ1-1 | TRBV15 | TGTGCCACCAGCAGTGGGACACTCACTGAAGCTTTCTTT | CATSSGTLTEAFF
. | . | TRBJ1-2 | TRBV11-2 | TGTGCCAGCAGCTCGACAAGGAGGGCAAACTATGGCTACACCTTC | CASSSTRRANYGYTF
few | TRBD1 | TRBJ1-4 | TRBV10-3 | TGTGCCATCGGAACCGGGACAGGGGATGAAAAACTGTTTTTT | CAIGTGTGDEKLFF
. | . | TRBJ1-2 | TRBV5-4 | TGTGCCAGCAGCTTGGACAGGGACGGCTACACCTTC | CASSLDRDGYTF
. | . | TRBJ1-1 | TRBV5-4 | TGTGCCAGCAGGGGCAAGACAGCGAACACTGAAGCTTTCTTT | CASRGKTANTEAFF
. | TRBD1 | TRBJ2-7 | TRBV15 | TGTGCCACCAGCAGAGGGGGACAGCCCTCTTTCGAGCAGTACTTC | CATSRGGQPSFEQYF
. | . | TRBJ1-1 | TRBV7-2 | TGTGCCAGCAAAATTCGAGGGGAGGCTGAAGCTTTCTTT | CASKIRGEAEAFF
. | . | TRBJ1-6 | TRBV7-2 | TGTGCCAGCAGCTTAAGCCGGAATTCACCCCTCCACTTT | CASSLSRNSPLHF
once | . | TRBJ2-2 | TRBV11-3 | TGTGCCAGCAGCTTAGGTCAGCAGACCGGGGAGCTGTTTTTT | CASSLGQQTGELFF
. | . | TRBJ1-2 | TRBV6-1 | TGTGCCAGCAGTGATTCCTCAAAGACGGCGGGTGGCTACACCTTC | CASSDSSKTAGGYTF
. | . | TRBJ2-7 | TRBV2 | TGTGCCAGCCAAACAGATAGCTCCTACGAGCAGTACTTC | CASQTDSSYEQYF
. | . | TRBJ2-7 | TRBV7-6 | TGTGCCAGCAGCTTAGAGGCAGGGCACGAGCAGTACTTC | CASSLEAGHEQYF
. | . | TRBJ1-6 | TRBV6-5 | TGTGCCAGCAGCCGCAGTAGCTCCTATAATTCACCCCTCCACTTT | CASSRSSSYNSPLHF